This TCR beta chain was found in a study of naive and memory T cell subsets. Separate alpha and beta amplification began at the second PCR step. Sequential positive selection took CD4 T cells first, then CD8 T cells. The beta constant-region primer was an equimolar mix of two oligonucleotides covering TRBC1 and TRBC2. The ligated cDNA underwent four PCR rounds using SP2 and nested alpha and beta constant-region primers. TCRdb reprocessed the UMI-ligation and nested PCR reads with MiXCR, giving one entry per CDR3 protein. There are roughly 100,000 distinct CDR3 sequences in the sample; about 11% occur only once, and 0.12% to 0.15% lies in the top ten. This clonotype showed up many times. Antigen specificity is unknown. This CDR3 comprises 14 residues. CDR1 and CDR2 (germline): SQVTM, ANQGSEA. Trimming took off 4 bases at V and 4 bases at J, with 13 bases between the two ends. Whole-study findings and limits: There was no ground truth to check naive and memory subset results. A few larger clonotypes appeared in naive repertoires, especially CD8, possibly memory cells re-expressing CD45RA. In naive cells, over 95% of TCR sequences were seen only once.

The specimen sequenced was naive CD4+ T cells from blood. The receptor comes from a human donor in good health. The gene calls are TRBV29-1 and TRBJ2-2, with D maybe TRBD2 (7 bases). The CDR3 nucleotides read TGCAGCGTTGGGGGGGGGCGGTCCACCGGGGAGCTGTTTTTT. Translated: CSVGGGRSTGELFF.